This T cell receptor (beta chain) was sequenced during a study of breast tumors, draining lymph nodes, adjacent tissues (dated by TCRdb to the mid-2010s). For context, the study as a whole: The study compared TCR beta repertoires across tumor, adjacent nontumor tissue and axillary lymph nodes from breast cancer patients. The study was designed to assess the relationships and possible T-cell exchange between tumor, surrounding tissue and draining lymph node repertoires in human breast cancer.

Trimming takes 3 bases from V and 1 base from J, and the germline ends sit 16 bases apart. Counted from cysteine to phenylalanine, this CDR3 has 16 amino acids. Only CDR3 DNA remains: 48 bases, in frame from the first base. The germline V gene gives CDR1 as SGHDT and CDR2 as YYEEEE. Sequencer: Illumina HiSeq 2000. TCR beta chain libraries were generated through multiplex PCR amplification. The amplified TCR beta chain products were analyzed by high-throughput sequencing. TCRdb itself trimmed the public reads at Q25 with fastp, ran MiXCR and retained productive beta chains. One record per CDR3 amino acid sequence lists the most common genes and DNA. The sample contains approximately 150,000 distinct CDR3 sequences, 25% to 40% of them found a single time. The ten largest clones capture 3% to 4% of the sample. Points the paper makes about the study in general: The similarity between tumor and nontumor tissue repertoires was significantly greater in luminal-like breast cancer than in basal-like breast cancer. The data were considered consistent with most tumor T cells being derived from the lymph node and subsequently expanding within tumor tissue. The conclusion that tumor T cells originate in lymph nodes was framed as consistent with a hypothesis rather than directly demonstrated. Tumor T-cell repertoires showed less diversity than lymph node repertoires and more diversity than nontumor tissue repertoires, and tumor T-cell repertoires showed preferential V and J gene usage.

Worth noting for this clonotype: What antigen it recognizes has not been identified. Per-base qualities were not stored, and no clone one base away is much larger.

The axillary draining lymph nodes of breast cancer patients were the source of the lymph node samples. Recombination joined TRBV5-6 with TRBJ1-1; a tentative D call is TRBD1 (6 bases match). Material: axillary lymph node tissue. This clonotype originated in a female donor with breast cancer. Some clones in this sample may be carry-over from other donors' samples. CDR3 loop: CASSSINRAPNTEAFF. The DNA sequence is TGTGCCAGCAGCTCAATAAACAGGGCCCCGAACACTGAAGCTTTCTTT.